These T cell receptor beta chains were read from a single sample in a study of response to subunit inactivated influenza vaccine. Via MiXCR, TCRdb re-called the RT-PCR reads, giving one row per CDR3 protein. The data show 500,000 to 600,000 distinct CDR3 sequences, with about 11% seen just once and 9.5% to 11% held by the top ten. In addition, the sample was reused for a study of T cells expressing NK-cell markers.

The starting material was PBMCs from blood, obtained on the day of vaccination. These receptors were collected from a man aged 50 to 59 who received an inactivated influenza vaccine. CDR3s include the opening cysteine and the closing phenylalanine or tryptophan.

cdr3_aa | v_call
CASSALFGGEQYF | TRBV9
CSARVVSYDYGYTF | TRBV20-1
CASLQGTTYEQYF | TRBV11-2
CASSDQRADTQYF | TRBV2
CASSPHRGWGYTF | TRBV12-3/TRBV12-4
CATQAGHETQYF | TRBV7-2
CASGRWDRQNQPQHF | TRBV12-3/TRBV12-4
CASSESGRLGTTGELFF | TRBV2
CASSRSGTGLTDTQYF | TRBV6-2/TRBV6-3
CASSYKSPPRTEAFF | TRBV6-5
CAGLHTGGPNEQFF | TRBV7-2
CSARNSQTQETQYF | TRBV20-1
CASSELAGLYNEQFF | TRBV6-2/TRBV6-3
CSVEQRQAMNTEAFF | TRBV29-1
CARSRSRLTYEQYF | TRBV27
CASRTAGRTDTQYF | TRBV6-2/TRBV6-3
CASRLSSRVPGELFF | TRBV11-2
CASSEGLVRAQFF | TRBV12-3/TRBV12-4
CAISDARKETQYF | TRBV10-3
CASSLPTGGVQQFF | TRBV28
CASSLIGSSGNEQFF | TRBV7-3
CASSLGQGVPPDTQYF | TRBV5-6
CASSNVGGAYTGELFF | TRBV12-3/TRBV12-4
CASSRLEGEQYF | TRBV6-5
CASSFSGQGETQYF | TRBV12-3/TRBV12-4
CASSPNGPYNEQFF | TRBV4-3
CASSLGQVYNSPLHF | TRBV5-4
CAWTPGGRVTEAFF | TRBV30
CASSETYEQYF | TRBV2
CASSRGQGATDTQYF | TRBV4-1
CASSEYSGTSDLAGETQYF | TRBV28
CASSPRDRGSGYTF | TRBV12-3/TRBV12-4
CASSSQVIGGELFF | TRBV7-9
CASRGDRDEQFF | TRBV5-1
CASSLHRAGAGELFF | TRBV11-2
CASSRTDLQETQYF | TRBV7-2
CASSYQSGRVNTGELFF | TRBV9
CASSRGQGERPLHF | TRBV3-1
CSARNPGVVSYEQYF | TRBV20-1
CATSEPTGNTGELFF | TRBV24-1
CSARGLWGQGRRNYGYTF | TRBV20-1
CASTSGSSYEQYF | TRBV12-3/TRBV12-4
CASSLGQLRGNTEAFF | TRBV12-3/TRBV12-4
CASRRDYTYNEQFF | TRBV10-2